This T cell receptor (beta chain) was retrieved from a study of T cells in women clearing cervical HPV infection. Broader study findings: Richness differences could reflect unmeasured T-cell content per sample.

About this clone: Its matching antigen is unknown. Read data end 3 residues before the CDR3 end; the end is taken from the germline J gene.

With 7 bases removed from V and 6 bases from J, the gap between germline ends came to 10 bases. Germline V lookup: CDR1 SNHLY, CDR2 FYNNEI. The CDR3 runs to 12 residues. TCRdb keeps only in-frame clones here, not all; method: immunoSEQ multiplex PCR. The ten most abundant clones cover 0.8% to 1% of a sample with 40,000 to 55,000 clones. Sequenced input: blood buffy coat. The rearrangement joins TRBV2 to TRBJ2-1; possibly TRBD2 for D (7 bases). The TCR was taken from a woman aged 18 to 75 with a cervical HPV16 infection that either progressed to CIN3+ or cleared (not recorded which). CDR3 DNA (partial): TGTGCCAGCAAGGGGGGGCCCAATGAG. Amino acids: CASKGGPNE. The entire CDR3 protein is CASKGGPNEQFF.